What follows describes a single TCR beta chain. The data were obtained in a study of cytomegalovirus exposure and HLA in healthy donors. Data came from immunoSEQ multiplex PCR; TCRdb stores just in-frame clones and leaves some out. The sample has some 70,000 clones, 70% to 90% seen once. CDR1 and CDR2 from the germline V gene are SGHTA and FQGTGA. The CDR3 is 16 amino acids. Trimming removed 1 base from V and 5 bases from J; junction bases left unmatched: 7. This TCR was recovered from a man aged 25-45 years in good health and CMV-seronegative. Material: PBMCs. This chain links TRBV7-3 with TRBJ2-2; 7 nucleotides match TRBD2. CDR3 protein: CASSLNGRVGTGELFF. For the CDR3, the DNA is TGTGCCAGCAGCTTAAATGGGAGGGTTGGAACCGGGGAGCTGTTTTTT.